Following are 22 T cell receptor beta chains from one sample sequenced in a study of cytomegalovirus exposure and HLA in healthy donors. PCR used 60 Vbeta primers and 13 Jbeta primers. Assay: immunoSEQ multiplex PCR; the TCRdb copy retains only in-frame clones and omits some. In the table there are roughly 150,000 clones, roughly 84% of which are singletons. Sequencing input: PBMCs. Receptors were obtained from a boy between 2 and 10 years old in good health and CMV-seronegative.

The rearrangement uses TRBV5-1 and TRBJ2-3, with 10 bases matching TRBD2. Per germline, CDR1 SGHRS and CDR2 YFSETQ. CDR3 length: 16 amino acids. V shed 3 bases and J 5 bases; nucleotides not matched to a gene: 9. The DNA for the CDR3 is TGCGCCAGCAGCTCGCCTCTAGCGGGAGCCAAAGATACGCAGTATTTT. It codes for CASSSPLAGAKDTQYF.

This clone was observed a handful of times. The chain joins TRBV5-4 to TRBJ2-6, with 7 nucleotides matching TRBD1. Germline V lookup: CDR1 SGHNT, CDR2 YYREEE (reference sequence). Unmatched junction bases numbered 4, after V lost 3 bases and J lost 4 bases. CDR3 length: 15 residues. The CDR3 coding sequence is TGTGCCAGCAGCTCCCAGGGGGTGGGGGCCAACGTCCTGACTTTC. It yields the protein CASSSQGVGANVLTF. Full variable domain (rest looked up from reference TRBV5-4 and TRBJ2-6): ETGVTQSPTHLIKTRGQQVTLRCSSQSGHNTVSWYQQALGQGPQFIFQYYREEENGRGNFPPRFSGLQFPNYSSELNVNALELDDSALYLCASSSQGVGANVLTFGAGSRLTVL.

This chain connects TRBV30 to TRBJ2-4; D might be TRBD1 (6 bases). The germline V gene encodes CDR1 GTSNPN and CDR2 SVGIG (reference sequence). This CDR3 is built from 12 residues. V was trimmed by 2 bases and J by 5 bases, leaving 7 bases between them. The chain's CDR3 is CAWSHRENIQYF. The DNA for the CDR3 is TGTGCCTGGAGTCACAGGGAAAACATTCAGTACTTC.

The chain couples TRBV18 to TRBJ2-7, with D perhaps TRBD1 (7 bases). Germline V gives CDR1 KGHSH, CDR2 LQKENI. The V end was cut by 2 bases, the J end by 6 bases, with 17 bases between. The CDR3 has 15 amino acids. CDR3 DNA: TGTGCCAGCTCACCAAAAACGGAGGGGGCTGCCGAGCAGTACTTC. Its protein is CASSPKTEGAAEQYF.

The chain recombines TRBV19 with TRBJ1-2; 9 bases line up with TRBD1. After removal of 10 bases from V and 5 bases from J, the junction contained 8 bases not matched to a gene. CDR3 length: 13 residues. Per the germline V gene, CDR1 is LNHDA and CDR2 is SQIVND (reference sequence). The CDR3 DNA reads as TGTGCCACATCTCGGACAGGGGTTTATGGCTACACCTTC. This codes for CATSRTGVYGYTF.

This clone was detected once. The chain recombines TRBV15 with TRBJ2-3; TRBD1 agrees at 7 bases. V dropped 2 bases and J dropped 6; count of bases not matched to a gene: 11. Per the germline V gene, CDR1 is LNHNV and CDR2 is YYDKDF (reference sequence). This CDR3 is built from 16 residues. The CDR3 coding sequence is TGTGCCACCAGCAGAAAAGACAGGGTGCGGACGGATACGCAGTATTTT. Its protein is CATSRKDRVRTDTQYF.

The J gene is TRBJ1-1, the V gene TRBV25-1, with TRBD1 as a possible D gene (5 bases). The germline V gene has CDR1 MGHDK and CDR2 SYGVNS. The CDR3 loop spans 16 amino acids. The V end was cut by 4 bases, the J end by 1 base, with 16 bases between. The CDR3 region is CASSVGKGSGNTEAFF. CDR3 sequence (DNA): TGTGCCAGCAGTGTCGGTAAGGGGTCGGGGAACACTGAAGCTTTCTTT.

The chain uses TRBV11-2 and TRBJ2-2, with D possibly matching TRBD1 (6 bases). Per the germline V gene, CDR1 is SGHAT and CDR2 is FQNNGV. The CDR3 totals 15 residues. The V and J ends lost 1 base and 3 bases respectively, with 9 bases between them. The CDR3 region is CASSLAGAYTGELFF. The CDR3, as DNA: TGTGCCAGCAGCTTAGCAGGGGCCTACACCGGGGAGCTGTTTTTT.

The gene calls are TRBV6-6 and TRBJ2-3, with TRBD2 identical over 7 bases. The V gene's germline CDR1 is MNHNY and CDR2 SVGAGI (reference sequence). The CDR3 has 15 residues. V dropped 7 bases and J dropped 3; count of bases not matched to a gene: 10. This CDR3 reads CASKLLGRDTDTQYF. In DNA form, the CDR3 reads TGTGCCAGCAAACTACTAGGGAGGGATACAGATACGCAGTATTTT.

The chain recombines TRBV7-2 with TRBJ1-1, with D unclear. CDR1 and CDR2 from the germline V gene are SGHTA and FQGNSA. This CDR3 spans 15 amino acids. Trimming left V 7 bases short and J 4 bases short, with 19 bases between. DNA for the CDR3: TGTGCCAGCACCTACGCTCCGGGGATGAGCACTGAAGCTTTCTTT. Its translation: CASTYAPGMSTEAFF. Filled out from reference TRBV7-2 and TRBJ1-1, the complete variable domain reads GAGVSQSPSNKVTEKGKDVELRCDPISGHTALYWYRQSLGQGLEFLIYFQGNSAPDKSGLPSDRFSAERTGGSVSTLTIQRTQQEDSAVYLCASTYAPGMSTEAFFGQGTRLTVV.

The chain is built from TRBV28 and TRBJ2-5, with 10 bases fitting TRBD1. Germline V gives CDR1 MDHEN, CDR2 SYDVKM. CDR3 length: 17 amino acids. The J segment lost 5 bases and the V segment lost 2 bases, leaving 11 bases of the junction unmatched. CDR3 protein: CASSLPPSTGGEETQYF. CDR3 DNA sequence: TGTGCCAGCAGTTTACCCCCGTCGACAGGGGGCGAGGAGACCCAGTACTTC.

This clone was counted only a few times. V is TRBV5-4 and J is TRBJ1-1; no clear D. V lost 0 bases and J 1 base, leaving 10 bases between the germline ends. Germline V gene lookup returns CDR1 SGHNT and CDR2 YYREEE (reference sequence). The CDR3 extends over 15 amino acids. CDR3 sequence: CASSLAREKNTEAFF. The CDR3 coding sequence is TGTGCCAGCAGCTTGGCCCGGGAAAAGAACACTGAAGCTTTCTTT.

This CDR3 is CASSSPGTKNNEQFF. CDR3 sequence (DNA): TGTGCCAGCAGTTCACCCGGGACTAAGAACAATGAGCAGTTCTTC. The rearrangement uses TRBV27 and TRBJ2-1; TRBD2 matches at 7 bases. The V gene's germline CDR1 is MNHEY and CDR2 SMNVEV (reference sequence). This CDR3 is built from 15 residues. The V and J ends lost 4 bases and 5 bases, in that order; junction bases with no gene match: 8.

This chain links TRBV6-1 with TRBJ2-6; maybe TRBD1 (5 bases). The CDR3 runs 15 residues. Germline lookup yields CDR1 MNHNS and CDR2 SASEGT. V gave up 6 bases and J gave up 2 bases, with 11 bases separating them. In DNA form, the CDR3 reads TGTGCCAGCAGCATCAGGGTTGCTGGGGCCAACGTCCTGACTTTC. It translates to CASSIRVAGANVLTF.

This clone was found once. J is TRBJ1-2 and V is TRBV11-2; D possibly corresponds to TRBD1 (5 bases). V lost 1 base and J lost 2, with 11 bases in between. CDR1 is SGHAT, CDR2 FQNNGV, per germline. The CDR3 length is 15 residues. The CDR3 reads CASSLVPGKNYGYTF. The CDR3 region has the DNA TGTGCCAGCAGCTTAGTCCCAGGGAAAAACTATGGCTACACCTTC.

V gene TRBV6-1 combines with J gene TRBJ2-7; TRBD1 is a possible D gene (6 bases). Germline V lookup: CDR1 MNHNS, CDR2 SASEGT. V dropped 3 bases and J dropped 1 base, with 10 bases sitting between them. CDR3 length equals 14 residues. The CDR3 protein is CASSDTGFSYEQYV. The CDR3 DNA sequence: TGTGCCAGCAGTGATACAGGGTTTTCCTACGAGCAGTACGTC.

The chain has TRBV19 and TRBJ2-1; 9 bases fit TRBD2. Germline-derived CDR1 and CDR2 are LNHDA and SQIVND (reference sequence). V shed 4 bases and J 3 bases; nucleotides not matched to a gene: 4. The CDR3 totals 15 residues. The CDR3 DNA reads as TGTGCCAGTAGTAGGGGACTAGCAGACTACAATGAGCAGTTCTTC. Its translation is CASSRGLADYNEQFF.

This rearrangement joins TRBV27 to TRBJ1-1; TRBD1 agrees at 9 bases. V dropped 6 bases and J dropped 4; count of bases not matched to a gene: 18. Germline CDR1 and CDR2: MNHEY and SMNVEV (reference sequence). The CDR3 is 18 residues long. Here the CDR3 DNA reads TGTGCCAGCAGGGGGGACAGGGCCTACCGGGGAAAAAGCACTGAAGCTTTCTTT. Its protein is CASRGDRAYRGKSTEAFF.

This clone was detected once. Here the CDR3 DNA reads TGTGCCAGCAGTCTAGCGGGAGGTAACGATGAGCAGTTCTTC. Translating it yields CASSLAGGNDEQFF. The rearrangement links TRBV7-3 to TRBJ2-1, with TRBD2 matching 11 bases. The CDR3 runs to 14 residues. The ends lost 6 bases at V and 8 bases at J; junction bases unmatched: 6. Germline V CDR1 and CDR2: SGHTA, FQGTGA.

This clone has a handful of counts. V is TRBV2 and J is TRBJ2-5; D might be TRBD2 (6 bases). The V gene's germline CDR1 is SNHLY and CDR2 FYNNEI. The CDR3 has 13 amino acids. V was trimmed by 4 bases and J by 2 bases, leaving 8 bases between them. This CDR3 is CASSALAQETQYF. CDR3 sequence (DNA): TGTGCCAGCAGTGCTCTAGCGCAAGAGACCCAGTACTTC.

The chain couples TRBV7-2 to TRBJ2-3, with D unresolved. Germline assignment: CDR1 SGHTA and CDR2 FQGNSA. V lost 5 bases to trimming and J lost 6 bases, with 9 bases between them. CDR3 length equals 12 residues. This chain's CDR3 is CASSAPGDTQYF. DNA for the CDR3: TGTGCCAGCAGCGCCCCCGGGGATACGCAGTATTTT. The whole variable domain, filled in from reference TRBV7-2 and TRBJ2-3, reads GAGVSQSPSNKVTEKGKDVELRCDPISGHTALYWYRQSLGQGLEFLIYFQGNSAPDKSGLPSDRFSAERTGGSVSTLTIQRTQQEDSAVYLCASSAPGDTQYFGPGTRLTVL.

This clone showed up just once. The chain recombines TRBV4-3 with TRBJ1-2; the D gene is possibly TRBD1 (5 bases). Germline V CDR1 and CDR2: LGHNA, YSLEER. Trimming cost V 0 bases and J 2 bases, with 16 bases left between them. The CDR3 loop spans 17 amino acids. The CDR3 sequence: CASSQDIRGAGNYGYTF. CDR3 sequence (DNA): TGCGCCAGCAGCCAAGATATACGGGGCGCGGGGAACTATGGCTACACCTTC.